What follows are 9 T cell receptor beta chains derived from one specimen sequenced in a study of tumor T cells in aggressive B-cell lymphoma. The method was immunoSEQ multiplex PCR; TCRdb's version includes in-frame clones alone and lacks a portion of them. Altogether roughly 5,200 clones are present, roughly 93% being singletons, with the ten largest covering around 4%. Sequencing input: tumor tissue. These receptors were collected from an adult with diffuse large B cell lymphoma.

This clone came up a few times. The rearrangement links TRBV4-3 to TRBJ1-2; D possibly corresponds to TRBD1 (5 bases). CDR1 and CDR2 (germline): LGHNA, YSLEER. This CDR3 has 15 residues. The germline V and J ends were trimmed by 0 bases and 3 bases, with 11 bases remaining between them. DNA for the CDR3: TGCGCCAGCAGCCAAGAAATTGGGACTTACTATGGCTACACCTTC. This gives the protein CASSQEIGTYYGYTF.

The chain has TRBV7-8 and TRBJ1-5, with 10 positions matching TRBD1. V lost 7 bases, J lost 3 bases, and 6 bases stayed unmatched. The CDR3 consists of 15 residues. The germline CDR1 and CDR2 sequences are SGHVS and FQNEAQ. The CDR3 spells CASIRGTGVNQPQHF. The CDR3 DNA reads TGTGCCAGCATCAGAGGGACAGGGGTCAATCAGCCCCAGCATTTT.

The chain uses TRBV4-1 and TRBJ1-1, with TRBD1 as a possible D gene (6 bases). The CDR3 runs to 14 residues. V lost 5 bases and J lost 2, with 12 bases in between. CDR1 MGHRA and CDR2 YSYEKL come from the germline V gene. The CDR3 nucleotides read TGCGCCAGCAGCGCGAGCAGGGGAAACACTGAAGCTTTCTTT. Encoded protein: CASSASRGNTEAFF.

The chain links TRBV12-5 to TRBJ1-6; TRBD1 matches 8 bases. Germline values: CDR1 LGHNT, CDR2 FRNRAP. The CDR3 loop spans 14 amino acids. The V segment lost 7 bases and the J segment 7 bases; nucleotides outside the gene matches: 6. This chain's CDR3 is CASAQGASNSPLHF. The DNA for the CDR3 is TGTGCTAGTGCGCAGGGGGCTTCAAATTCACCCCTCCACTTT.

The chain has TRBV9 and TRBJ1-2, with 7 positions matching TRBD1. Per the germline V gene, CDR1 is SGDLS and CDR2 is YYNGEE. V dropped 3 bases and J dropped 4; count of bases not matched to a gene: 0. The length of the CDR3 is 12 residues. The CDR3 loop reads CASSGDSYGYTF. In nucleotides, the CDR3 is TGTGCCAGCAGCGGGGACAGCTATGGCTACACCTTC.

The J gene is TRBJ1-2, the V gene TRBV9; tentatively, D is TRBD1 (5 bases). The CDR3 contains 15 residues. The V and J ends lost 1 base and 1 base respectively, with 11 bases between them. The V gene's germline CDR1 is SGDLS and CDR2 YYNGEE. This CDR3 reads CASSVRDSLNYGYTF. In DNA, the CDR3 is TGTGCCAGCAGCGTAAGAGACAGCCTTAACTATGGCTACACCTTC.

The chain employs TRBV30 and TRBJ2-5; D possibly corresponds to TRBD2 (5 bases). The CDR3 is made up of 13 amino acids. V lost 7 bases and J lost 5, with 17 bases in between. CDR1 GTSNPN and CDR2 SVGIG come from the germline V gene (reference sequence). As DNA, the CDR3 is TGTGCCTATCCAAAAAACAGCGGCGAGACCCAGTACTTC. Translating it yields CAYPKNSGETQYF.

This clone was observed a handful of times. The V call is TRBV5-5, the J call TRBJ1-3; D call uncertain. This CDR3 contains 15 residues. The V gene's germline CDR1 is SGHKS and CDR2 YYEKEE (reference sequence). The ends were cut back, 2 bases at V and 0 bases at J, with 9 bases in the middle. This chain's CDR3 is CASSLGLNSGNTIYF. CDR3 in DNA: TGTGCCAGCAGCTTAGGACTCAACTCTGGAAACACCATATATTTT.

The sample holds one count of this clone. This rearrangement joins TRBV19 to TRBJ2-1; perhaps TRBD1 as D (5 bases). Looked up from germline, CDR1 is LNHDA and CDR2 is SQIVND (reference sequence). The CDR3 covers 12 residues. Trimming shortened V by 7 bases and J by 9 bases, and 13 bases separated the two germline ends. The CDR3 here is CASNKGQAEQFF. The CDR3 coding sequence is TGTGCCAGTAACAAGGGGCAAGCTGAGCAGTTCTTC.